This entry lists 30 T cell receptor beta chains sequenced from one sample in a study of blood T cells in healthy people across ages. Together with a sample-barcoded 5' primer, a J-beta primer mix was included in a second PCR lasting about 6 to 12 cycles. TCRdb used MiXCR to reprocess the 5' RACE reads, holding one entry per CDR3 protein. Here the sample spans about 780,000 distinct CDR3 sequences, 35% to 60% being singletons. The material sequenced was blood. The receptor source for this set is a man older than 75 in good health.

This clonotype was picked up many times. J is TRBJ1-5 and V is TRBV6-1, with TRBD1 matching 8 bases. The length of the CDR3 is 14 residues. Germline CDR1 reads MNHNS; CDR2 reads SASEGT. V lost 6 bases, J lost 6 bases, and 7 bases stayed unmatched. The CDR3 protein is CASSPGGASQPQHF. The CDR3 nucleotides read TGTGCCAGCAGCCCAGGGGGCGCGTCTCAGCCCCAGCATTTT.

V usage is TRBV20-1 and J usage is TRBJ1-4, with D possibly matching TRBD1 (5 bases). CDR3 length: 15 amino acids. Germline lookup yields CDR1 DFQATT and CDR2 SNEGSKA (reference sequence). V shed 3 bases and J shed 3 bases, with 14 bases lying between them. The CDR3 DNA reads TGCAGTGCTAGCGAATCAGGGAGATCTAATGAAAAACTGTTTTTT. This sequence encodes CSASESGRSNEKLFF.

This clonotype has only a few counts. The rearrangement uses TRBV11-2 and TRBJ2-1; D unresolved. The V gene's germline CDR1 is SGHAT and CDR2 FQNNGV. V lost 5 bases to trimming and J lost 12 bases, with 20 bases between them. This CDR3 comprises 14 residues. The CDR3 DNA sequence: TGTGCCAGCAGCCCCACTGGCACTGGAAGAGTGCAGTTCTTC. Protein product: CASSPTGTGRVQFF.

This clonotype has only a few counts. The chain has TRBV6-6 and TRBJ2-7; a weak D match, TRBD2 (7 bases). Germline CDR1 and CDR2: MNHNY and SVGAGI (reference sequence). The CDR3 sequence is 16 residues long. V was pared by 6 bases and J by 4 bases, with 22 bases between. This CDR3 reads CASRPRGGPSGYEQYF. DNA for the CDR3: TGTGCCAGCAGACCGAGGGGGGGGCCTTCTGGATACGAGCAGTACTTC.

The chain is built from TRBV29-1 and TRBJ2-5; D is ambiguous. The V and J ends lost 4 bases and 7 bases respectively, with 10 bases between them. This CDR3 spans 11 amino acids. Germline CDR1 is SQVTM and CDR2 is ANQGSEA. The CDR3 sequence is CSVGVQATQYF. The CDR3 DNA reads TGCAGCGTTGGGGTCCAGGCGACCCAGTACTTC.

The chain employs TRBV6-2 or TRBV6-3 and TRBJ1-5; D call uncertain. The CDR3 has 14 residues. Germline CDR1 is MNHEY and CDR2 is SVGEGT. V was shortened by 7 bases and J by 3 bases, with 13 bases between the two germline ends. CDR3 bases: TGTGCCAGCACCCCTCTGGAGTCCAATCAGCCCCAGCATTTT. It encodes CASTPLESNQPQHF.

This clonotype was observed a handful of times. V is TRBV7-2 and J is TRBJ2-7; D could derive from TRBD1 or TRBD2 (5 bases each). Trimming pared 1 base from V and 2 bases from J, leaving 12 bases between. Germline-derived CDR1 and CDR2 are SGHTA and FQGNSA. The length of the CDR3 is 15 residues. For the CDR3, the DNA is TGTGCCAGCAGCTTAGATCCCGGGGCAGCCTACGAGCAGTACTTC. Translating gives CASSLDPGAAYEQYF.

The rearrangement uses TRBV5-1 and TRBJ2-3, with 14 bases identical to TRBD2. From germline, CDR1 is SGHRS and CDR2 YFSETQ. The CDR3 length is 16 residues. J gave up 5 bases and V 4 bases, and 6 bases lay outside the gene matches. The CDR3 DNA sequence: TGCGCCAGCAGCCCGGGACTAGCGGGAGATCAAGATACGCAGTATTTT. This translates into CASSPGLAGDQDTQYF.

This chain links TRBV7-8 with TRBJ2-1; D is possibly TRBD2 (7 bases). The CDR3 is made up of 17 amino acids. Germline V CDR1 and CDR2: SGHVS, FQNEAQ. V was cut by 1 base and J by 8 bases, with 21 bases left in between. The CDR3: CASSLGRVGGVGDEQFF. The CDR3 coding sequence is TGTGCCAGCAGCTTAGGGCGTGTAGGGGGGGTCGGCGATGAGCAGTTCTTC.

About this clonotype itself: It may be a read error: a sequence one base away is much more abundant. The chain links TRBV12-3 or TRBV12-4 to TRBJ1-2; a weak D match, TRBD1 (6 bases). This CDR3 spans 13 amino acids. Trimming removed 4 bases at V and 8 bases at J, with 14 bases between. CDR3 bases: TGTGCCAGCAGTTCCGCAGGGGCTCGGGGCTACACCTTC. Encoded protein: CASSSAGARGYTF.

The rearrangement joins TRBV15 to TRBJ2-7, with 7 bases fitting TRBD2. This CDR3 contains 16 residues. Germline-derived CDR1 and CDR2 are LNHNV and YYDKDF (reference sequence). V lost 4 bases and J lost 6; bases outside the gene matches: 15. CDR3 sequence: CATSMGREGRSPEQYF. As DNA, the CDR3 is TGTGCCACCAGCATGGGGAGGGAGGGCCGAAGTCCCGAGCAGTACTTC.

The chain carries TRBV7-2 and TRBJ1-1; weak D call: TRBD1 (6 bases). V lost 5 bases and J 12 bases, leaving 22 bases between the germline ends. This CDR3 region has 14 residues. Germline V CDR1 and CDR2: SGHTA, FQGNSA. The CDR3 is CASSPTNEGGRPFF. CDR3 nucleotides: TGTGCCAGCAGCCCAACGAATGAGGGGGGGAGACCTTTCTTT. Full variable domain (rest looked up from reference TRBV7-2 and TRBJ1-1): GAGVSQSPSNKVTEKGKDVELRCDPISGHTALYWYRQSLGQGLEFLIYFQGNSAPDKSGLPSDRFSAERTGGSVSTLTIQRTQQEDSAVYLCASSPTNEGGRPFFGQGTRLTVV.

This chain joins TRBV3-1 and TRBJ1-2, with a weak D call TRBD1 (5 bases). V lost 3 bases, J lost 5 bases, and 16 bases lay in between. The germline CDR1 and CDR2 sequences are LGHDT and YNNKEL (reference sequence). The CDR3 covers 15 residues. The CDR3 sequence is CASSQGTQLGYGYTF. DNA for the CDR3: TGTGCCAGCAGCCAGGGGACCCAGCTAGGATATGGCTACACCTTC.

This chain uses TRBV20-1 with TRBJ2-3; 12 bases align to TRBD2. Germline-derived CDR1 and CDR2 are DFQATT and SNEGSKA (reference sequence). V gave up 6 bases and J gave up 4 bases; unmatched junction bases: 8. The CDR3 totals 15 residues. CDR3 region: CSAQRLAGDPDTQYF. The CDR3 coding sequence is TGCAGTGCCCAAAGACTAGCGGGAGACCCAGATACGCAGTATTTT.

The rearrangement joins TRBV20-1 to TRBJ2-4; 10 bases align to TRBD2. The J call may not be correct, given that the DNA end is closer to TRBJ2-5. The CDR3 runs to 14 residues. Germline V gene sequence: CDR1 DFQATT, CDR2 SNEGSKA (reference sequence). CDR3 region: CSAATSGFQETQYF. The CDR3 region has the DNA TGCAGTGCCGCGACTAGCGGGTTTCAAGAGACCCAGTACTTC.

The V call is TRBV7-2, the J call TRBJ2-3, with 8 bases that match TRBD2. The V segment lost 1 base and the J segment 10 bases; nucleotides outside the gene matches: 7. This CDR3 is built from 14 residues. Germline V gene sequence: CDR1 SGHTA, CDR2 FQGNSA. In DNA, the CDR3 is TGTGCCAGCAGCTTAGGGAATAGCGGGACTGCGCAGTATTTT. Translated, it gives CASSLGNSGTAQYF. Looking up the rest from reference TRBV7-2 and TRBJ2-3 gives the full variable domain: GAGVSQSPSNKVTEKGKDVELRCDPISGHTALYWYRQSLGQGLEFLIYFQGNSAPDKSGLPSDRFSAERTGGSVSTLTIQRTQQEDSAVYLCASSLGNSGTAQYFGPGTRLTVL.

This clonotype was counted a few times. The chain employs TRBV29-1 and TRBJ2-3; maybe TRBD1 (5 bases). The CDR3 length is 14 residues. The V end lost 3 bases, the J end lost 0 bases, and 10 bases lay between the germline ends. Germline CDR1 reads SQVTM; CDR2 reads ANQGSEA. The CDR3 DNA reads TGCAGCGTTGAGACGCAGGGAAGCACAGATACGCAGTATTTT. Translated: CSVETQGSTDTQYF.

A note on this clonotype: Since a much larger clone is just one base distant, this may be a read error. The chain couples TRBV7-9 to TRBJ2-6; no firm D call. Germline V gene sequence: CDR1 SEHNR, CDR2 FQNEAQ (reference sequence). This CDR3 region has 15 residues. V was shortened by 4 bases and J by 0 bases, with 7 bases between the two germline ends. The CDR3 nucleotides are TGTGCCAGCAGCTCCAACAGCTCTGGGGCCAACGTCCTGACTTTC. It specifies CASSSNSSGANVLTF.

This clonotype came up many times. The CDR3 region has the DNA TGCGCCAGCAGCTTTTCGGGCGGCTACGAGCAGTACTTC. Amino acid sequence: CASSFSGGYEQYF. The chain has TRBV5-1 and TRBJ2-7; no clear D gene. From germline, CDR1 is SGHRS and CDR2 YFSETQ. The length of the CDR3 is 13 residues. V was cut by 2 bases and J by 3 bases, with 9 bases left in between.

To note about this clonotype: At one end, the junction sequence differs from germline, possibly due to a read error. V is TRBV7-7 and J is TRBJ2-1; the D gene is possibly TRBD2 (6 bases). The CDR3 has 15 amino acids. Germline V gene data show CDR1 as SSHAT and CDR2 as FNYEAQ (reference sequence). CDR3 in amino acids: CASSLDGGEYNERFF. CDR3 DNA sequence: TGTGCCAGCAGCTTAGATGGCGGGGAGTACAATGAGCGGTTCTTC.

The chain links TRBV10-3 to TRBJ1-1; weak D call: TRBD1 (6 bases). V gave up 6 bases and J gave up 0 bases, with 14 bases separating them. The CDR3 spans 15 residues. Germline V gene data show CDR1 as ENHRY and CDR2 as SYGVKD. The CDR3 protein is CAIRESGVLNTEAFF. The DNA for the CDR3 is TGTGCCATCAGAGAATCAGGGGTCCTGAACACTGAAGCTTTCTTT.

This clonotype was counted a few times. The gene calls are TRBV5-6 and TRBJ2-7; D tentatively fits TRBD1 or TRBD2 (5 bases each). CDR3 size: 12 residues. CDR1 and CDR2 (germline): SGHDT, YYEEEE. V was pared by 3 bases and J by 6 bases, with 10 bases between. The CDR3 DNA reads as TGTGCCAGCAGCTCCGGGACGGTCGAGCAGTACTTC. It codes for CASSSGTVEQYF. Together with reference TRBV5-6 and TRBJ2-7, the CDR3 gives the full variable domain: DAGVTQSPTHLIKTRGQQVTLRCSPKSGHDTVSWYQQALGQGPQFIFQYYEEEERQRGNFPDRFSGHQFPNYSSELNVNALLLGDSALYLCASSSGTVEQYFGPGTRLTVT.

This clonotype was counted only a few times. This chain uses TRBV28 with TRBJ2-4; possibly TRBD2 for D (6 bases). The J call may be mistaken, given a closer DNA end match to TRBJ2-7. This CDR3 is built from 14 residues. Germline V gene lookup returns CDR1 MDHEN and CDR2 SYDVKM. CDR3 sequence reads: CASSPPWEDHEQYF. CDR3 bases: TGTGCCAGCTCCCCCCCCTGGGAGGACCACGAGCAGTACTTC.

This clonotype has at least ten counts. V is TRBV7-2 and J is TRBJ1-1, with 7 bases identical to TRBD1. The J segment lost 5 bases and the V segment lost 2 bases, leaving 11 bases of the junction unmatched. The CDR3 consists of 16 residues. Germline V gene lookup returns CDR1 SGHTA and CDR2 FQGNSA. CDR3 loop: CASSLNPGRGSTEAFF. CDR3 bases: TGTGCCAGCAGCTTAAACCCCGGCAGGGGGAGTACTGAAGCTTTCTTT. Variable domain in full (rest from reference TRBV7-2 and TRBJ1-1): GAGVSQSPSNKVTEKGKDVELRCDPISGHTALYWYRQSLGQGLEFLIYFQGNSAPDKSGLPSDRFSAERTGGSVSTLTIQRTQQEDSAVYLCASSLNPGRGSTEAFFGQGTRLTVV.

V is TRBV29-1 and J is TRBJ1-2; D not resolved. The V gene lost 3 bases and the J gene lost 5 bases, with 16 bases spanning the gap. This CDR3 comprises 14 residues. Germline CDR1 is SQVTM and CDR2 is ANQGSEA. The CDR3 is CSVEVAGRGYGYTF. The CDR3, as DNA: TGCAGCGTTGAGGTGGCAGGTCGGGGTTATGGCTACACCTTC.

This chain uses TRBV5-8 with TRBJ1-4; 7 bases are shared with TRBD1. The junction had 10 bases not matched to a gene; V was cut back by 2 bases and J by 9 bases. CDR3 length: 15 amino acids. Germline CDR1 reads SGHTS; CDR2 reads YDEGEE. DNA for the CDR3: TGTGCCAGCAGCTTAGGGGGCCTTGGAGATAAAAAACTGTTTTTT. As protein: CASSLGGLGDKKLFF.

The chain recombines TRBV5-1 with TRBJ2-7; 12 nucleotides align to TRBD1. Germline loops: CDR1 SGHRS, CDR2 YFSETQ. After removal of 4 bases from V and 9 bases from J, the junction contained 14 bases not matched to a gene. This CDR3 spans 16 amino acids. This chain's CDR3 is CASSPGTGGLMDGQYF. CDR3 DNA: TGCGCCAGCAGCCCAGGGACAGGGGGCTTGATGGACGGGCAGTACTTC. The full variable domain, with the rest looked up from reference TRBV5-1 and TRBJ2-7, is KAGVTQTPRYLIKTRGQQVTLSCSPISGHRSVSWYQQTPGQGLQFLFEYFSETQRNKGNFPGRFSGRQFSNSRSEMNVSTLELGDSALYLCASSPGTGGLMDGQYFGPGTRLTVT.

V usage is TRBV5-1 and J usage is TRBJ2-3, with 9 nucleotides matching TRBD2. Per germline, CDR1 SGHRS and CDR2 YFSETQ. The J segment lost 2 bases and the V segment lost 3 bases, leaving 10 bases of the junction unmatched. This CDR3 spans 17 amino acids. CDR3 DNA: TGCGCCAGCAGCTCGATGACTCTAGCGGGGCCCACAGATACGCAGTATTTT. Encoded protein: CASSSMTLAGPTDTQYF.

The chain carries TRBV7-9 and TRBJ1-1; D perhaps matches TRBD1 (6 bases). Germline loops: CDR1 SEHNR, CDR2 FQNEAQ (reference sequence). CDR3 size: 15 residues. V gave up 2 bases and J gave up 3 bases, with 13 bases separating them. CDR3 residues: CASSLPGAAYTEAFF. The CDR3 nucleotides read TGTGCCAGCAGCTTACCAGGGGCAGCGTACACTGAAGCTTTCTTT.

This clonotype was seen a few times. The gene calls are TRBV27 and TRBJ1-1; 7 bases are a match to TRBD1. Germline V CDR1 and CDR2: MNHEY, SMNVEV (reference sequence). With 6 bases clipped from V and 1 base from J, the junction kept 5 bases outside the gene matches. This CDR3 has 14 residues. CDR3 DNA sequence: TGTGCCAGCAGGTCGGGACAGCAGAACACTGAAGCTTTCTTT. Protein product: CASRSGQQNTEAFF.